This T cell receptor (beta chain) was found in a study of lymphopenia after photon versus proton radiotherapy. Points on this clone: Its matching antigen is unknown.

Regarding the study as a whole: Oligoclonal CD8+ Temra expansion after nadir drove photon patients' diversity drop. Under photons, naive T cells and diversity fell while effector/memory populations rose. Larger post-nadir TCR diversity loss correlated inversely with survival in deceased patients. Survival link was tested only in deceased patients; proton benefit remains a possibility.

The CDR3 runs to 15 residues. V was pared by 1 base and J by 4 bases, with 13 bases between. The germline V gene has CDR1 LGHNA and CDR2 YSLEER. Sequencing used immunoSEQ multiplex PCR; TCRdb keeps in-frame clones, though not all of them. The sample has around 15,000 clones; about 85% are singletons. The sequenced sample was peripheral blood, obtained from a patient treated with proton-based radiotherapy. The chain carries TRBV4-3 and TRBJ2-5, with D perhaps matching TRBD1 or TRBD2 (6 bases each). This TCR was recovered from a woman aged 55-75 years with cholangiocarcinoma. Some clones in this sample may be carry-over from other donors' samples. CDR3 loop: CASSQVFRGGETQYF. CDR3 nucleotides: TGCGCCAGCAGCCAAGTGTTCAGGGGAGGAGAGACCCAGTACTTC.